This T cell receptor beta chain was captured by sequencing in a study of T cells in localized non-small cell lung cancer. Overall study findings and caveats: Owing to sequencing of a solitary tumor region, heterogeneity cannot be discounted. Maximal T cell clonality occurred in uninvolved adjacent lung, with tumor ranking below it.

Turning to this clone: Its matching antigen is unknown.

Germline V gives CDR1 SEHNR, CDR2 FQNEAQ (reference sequence). The CDR3 runs to 17 residues. V was trimmed by 1 base and J by 0 bases, leaving 13 bases between them. Profiling relied on immunoSEQ multiplex PCR, and the TCRdb table lists in-frame clones only, not all of them. Here the sample spans about 30,000 clones, roughly nine tenths being singletons. The TCR was taken from a woman aged 35-75 years with stage I lung adenocarcinoma. The sequenced sample was peripheral blood, obtained before any cancer treatment. The chain has TRBV7-9 and TRBJ1-3; D remains unclear. The CDR3 region has the DNA TGTGCCAGCAGCTTAGAATCGGTCAGGAACTCTGGAAACACCATATATTTT. Amino acids: CASSLESVRNSGNTIYF.